This TCR beta chain was identified during a study of persistence of HIV-infected CD4 T cells. Study observations and caveats: TCRbeta richness was lower in CMV- and Gag-responding cells than in anti-CD3/anti-CD28-responding cells. Degenerate expanded CDR3beta sequences were enriched among CMV- and Gag-responding cells.

Lysates of CMV-infected fibroblasts at approximately 9.6 ug/mL stimulated these cells. CD40L-negative CD69-negative CD45RO-high memory CD4+ T cells were sorted as populations depleted of antigen-responding cells. CDR3 length: 15 amino acids. Germline loops: CDR1 SGDLS, CDR2 YYNGEE. Trimming removed 4 bases at V and 9 bases at J, with 20 bases between. The immunoSEQ assay was version 4, run in survey mode. The method was immunoSEQ multiplex PCR; TCRdb's version includes in-frame clones alone and lacks a portion of them. The sample shows 35,000 to 45,000 clones, roughly 80% of them seen only once. In regard to this clone: What it recognizes is unknown. This specimen includes other DNA sequences encoding the same CDR3.

The specimen was CD4+ T cells sorted from PBMCs after roughly 19-hour stimulation, collected from a patient who received antiretroviral therapy. The sequence was obtained from an adult man with HIV who was CMV-seropositive. This rearrangement joins TRBV9 to TRBJ2-1; D may be TRBD2 (7 bases). The CDR3: CASSISGGALSEQFF. CDR3 bases: TGTGCCAGCAGCATTAGTGGGGGGGCCCTATCTGAGCAGTTCTTC. Supplemented by reference TRBV9 and TRBJ2-1, the full variable domain reads DSGVTQTPKHLITATGQRVTLRCSPRSGDLSVYWYQQSLDQGLQFLIQYYNGEERAKGNILERFSAQQFPDLHSELNLSSLELGDSALYFCASSISGGALSEQFFGPGTRLTVL.